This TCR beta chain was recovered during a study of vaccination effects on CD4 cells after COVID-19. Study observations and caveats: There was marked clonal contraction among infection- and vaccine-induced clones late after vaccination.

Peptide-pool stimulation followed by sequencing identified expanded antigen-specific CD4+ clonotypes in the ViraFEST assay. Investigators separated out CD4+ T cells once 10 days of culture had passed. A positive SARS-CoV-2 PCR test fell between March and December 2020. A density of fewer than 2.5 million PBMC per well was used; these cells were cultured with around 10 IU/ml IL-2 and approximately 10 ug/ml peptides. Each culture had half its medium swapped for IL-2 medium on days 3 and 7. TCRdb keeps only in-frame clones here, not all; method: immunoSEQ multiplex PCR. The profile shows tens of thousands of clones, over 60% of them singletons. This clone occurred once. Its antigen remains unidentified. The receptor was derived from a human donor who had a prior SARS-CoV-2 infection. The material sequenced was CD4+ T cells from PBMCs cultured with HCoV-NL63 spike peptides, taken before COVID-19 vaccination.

Written as DNA, the CDR3 is TGTGCCAGCAGCTTATTCAGGACAGATGGGTCTGGCTACACCTTC. It specifies CASSLFRTDGSGYTF. The V gene is TRBV11-2, the J gene TRBJ1-2; D possibly corresponds to TRBD1 (6 bases). V shed 2 bases and J shed 7 bases, with 17 bases lying between them. Germline V CDR1 and CDR2: SGHAT, FQNNGV. The CDR3 length is 15 residues.